These T cell receptor beta chains were read from a single sample in a study of blood T cell repertoires in COVID-19. Sequencing used immunoSEQ multiplex PCR; TCRdb keeps in-frame clones, though not all of them. The profile shows 200,000 to 300,000 clones, around 87% of them singletons. Sequencing used peripheral blood. The receptor source for this set is a woman between 45 and 60 years old with acute or convalescent COVID-19. CDR3s include the opening cysteine and the closing phenylalanine or tryptophan. D genes are given only for firm matches. Size is stated for part of the rows, as once, few or many counts, or as a class when the clone is expanded.

>.|.|TRBV7-7|TRBJ2-5
CASSLGAAYQETQYF
TGTGCTAGCAGCCTGGGGGCGGCGTACCAAGAGACCCAGTACTTC
>TRBD2|.|TRBV19|TRBJ2-1
CASSSRQRGGNEQFF
TGTGCCAGTAGTTCCCGCCAGCGGGGGGGCAATGAGCAGTTCTTC
>TRBD1|.|TRBV24-1|TRBJ2-7
CATSDLSPGQLVGKASYEQYF
TGTGCCACCAGTGATTTGAGTCCGGGACAGTTGGTCGGTAAGGCCTCCTACGAGCAGTACTTC
>.|once|TRBV4-3|TRBJ1-4
CASSQDLTDEKLFF
TGCGCCAGCAGCCAAGACCTGACAGATGAAAAACTGTTTTTT
>.|.|TRBV6-5|TRBJ2-2
CASSYSRTGELFF
TGTGCCAGCAGTTACTCGAGAACCGGGGAGCTGTTTTTT
>.|.|TRBV28|TRBJ1-2
CAISRSPNYGYTF
TGTGCCATATCCAGATCCCCTAACTATGGCTACACCTTC
>.|.|TRBV2|TRBJ2-5
CASSKFQGRETQYF
TGTGCCAGCAGCAAGTTCCAGGGCAGGGAGACCCAGTACTTC
>TRBD2|.|TRBV27|TRBJ2-7
CASSLSSQVAVAGAHNYEQYF
TGTGCCAGCAGTTTATCATCACAGGTCGCGGTAGCGGGAGCTCATAATTACGAGCAGTACTTC
>.|.|TRBV2|TRBJ1-6
CASSKQVSYNSPLHF
TGTGCCAGCAGCAAACAGGTCAGCTATAATTCACCCCTCCACTTT
>TRBD1|.|TRBV11-1|TRBJ2-1
CASSRRDRAYNEQFF
TGTGCCAGCAGCCGCCGGGACAGGGCCTACAATGAGCAGTTCTTC
>TRBD2|.|TRBV19|TRBJ2-3
CASSISPSGRDPYF
TGTGCCAGTAGTATATCCCCTAGCGGGAGGGACCCGTATTTT
>TRBD2|.|TRBV27|TRBJ2-4
CASSLSPGLAGGGHVNIQYF
TGTGCCAGCAGTTTATCCCCGGGACTAGCGGGAGGGGGACACGTAAACATTCAGTACTTC
>TRBD1|.|TRBV28|TRBJ1-2
CASSQPQGQGNYGYTF
TGTGCCAGCAGTCAACCACAGGGACAGGGTAACTATGGCTACACCTTC
>.|.|TRBV19|TRBJ2-2
CASSVSGLNTGELFF
TGTGCCAGTAGTGTATCGGGACTTAACACCGGGGAGCTGTTTTTT
>.|.|TRBV18|TRBJ2-4
CASSHSGWWENIQYF
TGTGCCAGCTCACACAGCGGGTGGTGGGAAAACATTCAGTACTTC
>TRBD2|.|TRBV6-5|TRBJ2-1
CASSYSTSAAGGGQFF
TGTGCCAGCAGTTACTCGACTAGCGCCGCGGGGGGTGGGCAGTTCTTC
>TRBD1|few|TRBV28|TRBJ1-4
CASSSAGTGGEKLFF
TGTGCCAGCAGTTCCGCCGGGACAGGGGGGGAAAAACTGTTTTTT
>TRBD1|.|TRBV5-1|TRBJ2-7
CASTRGQGLSYEQYF
TGCGCCAGCACCAGAGGACAGGGCCTCTCCTACGAGCAGTACTTC
>TRBD2|once|TRBV5-4|TRBJ2-1
CASSLGTSGSGNEQFF
TGTGCCAGCAGCTTGGGTACTAGCGGGAGCGGCAATGAGCAGTTCTTC
>TRBD1|few|TRBV12-3/TRBV12-4|TRBJ2-5
CASSNRQGETQYF
TGTGCCAGCAGTAACCGACAGGGCGAGACCCAGTACTTC
>.|.|TRBV18|TRBJ1-2
CASSPTNRPRGGYTF
TGTGCCAGCTCGCCAACGAACAGGCCTAGAGGTGGCTACACCTTC
>.|.|TRBV6-5|TRBJ1-4
CASSYNTGPRRGKLFF
TGTGCCAGCAGTTACAACACAGGTCCCCGTAGAGGAAAACTGTTTTTT
>TRBD1|.|TRBV18|TRBJ2-7
CASSLGQVSSYEQYF
TGTGCCAGCTCACTAGGACAGGTCAGCTCCTACGAGCAGTACTTC
>.|.|TRBV5-1|TRBJ1-6
CASGRSDQPNSPLHF
TGCGCCAGCGGCCGAAGCGACCAGCCCAATTCACCCCTCCACTTT
>.|.|TRBV7-9|TRBJ2-3
CASSYSRGFTDTQYF
TGTGCCAGCAGCTATTCCCGCGGTTTCACAGATACGCAGTATTTT
>.|.|TRBV6-2/TRBV6-3|TRBJ1-1
CASSYPMNGVNTEAFF
TGTGCCAGCAGTTACCCAATGAACGGAGTGAACACTGAAGCTTTCTTT
>TRBD1|.|TRBV5-1|TRBJ2-7
CASSPTGGGVEQYF
TGCGCCAGCAGCCCTACAGGGGGCGGGGTCGAGCAGTACTTC
>TRBD1|once|TRBV27|TRBJ1-2
CASSLGQGRRYGYTF
TGTGCCAGCAGTCTGGGACAGGGGAGGAGGTATGGCTACACCTTC
>.|.|TRBV11-2|TRBJ1-6
CASSLEMGRGFDSPLHF
TGTGCCAGCAGCTTAGAAATGGGAAGGGGGTTCGATTCACCCCTCCACTTT
>TRBD1|.|TRBV2|TRBJ2-7
CASSFRDRASEQYF
TGTGCCAGCAGCTTCCGGGACAGGGCCTCCGAGCAGTACTTC
>.|.|TRBV20-1|TRBJ1-3
CSASQASSGNTIYF
TGCAGTGCTAGTCAGGCCAGCTCTGGAAACACCATATATTTT
>TRBD1|.|TRBV5-1|TRBJ2-1
CASSALWDREGNEQFF
TGCGCCAGCAGCGCCTTGTGGGACAGGGAGGGCAATGAGCAGTTCTTC
>.|.|TRBV30|TRBJ2-5
CAWGQNQETQYF
TGTGCCTGGGGACAGAACCAAGAGACCCAGTACTTC
>TRBD2|.|TRBV4-2|TRBJ2-1
CASETSGENNEQFF
TGTGCCAGCGAAACTAGCGGGGAAAACAATGAGCAGTTCTTC
>.|.|TRBV6-5|TRBJ1-4
CASRYTGGNEKLFF
TGTGCCAGCAGATATACCGGGGGTAATGAAAAACTGTTTTTT
>TRBD1|.|TRBV7-9|TRBJ1-4
CATQQGGSNEKLFF
TGTGCCACTCAACAGGGGGGATCTAATGAAAAACTGTTTTTT
>.|.|TRBV7-8|TRBJ1-1
CASSQGTEAFF
TGTGCCAGCAGCCAGGGGACTGAAGCTTTCTTT
>TRBD1|once|TRBV19|TRBJ1-6
CASRNRDRNSPLHF
TGTGCCAGTAGAAACCGGGACAGAAATTCACCCCTCCACTTT
>.|.|TRBV5-1|TRBJ2-2
CASSTYTGELFF
TGCGCCAGCAGCACATACACCGGGGAGCTGTTTTTT
>TRBD2|.|TRBV28|TRBJ2-7
CASSPPIGTSGSLGYEQYF
TGTGCCAGCAGTCCTCCGATCGGGACTAGCGGGAGTCTGGGGTACGAGCAGTACTTC
>TRBD2|once|TRBV7-2|TRBJ2-7
CASSLAAGAAYEQYF
TGTGCCAGCAGCTTAGCGGCGGGAGCGGCCTACGAGCAGTACTTC
>.|few|TRBV27|TRBJ1-2
CASSMGLGYGYTF
TGTGCCAGCAGCATGGGACTCGGCTATGGCTACACCTTC